One T cell receptor (beta chain) is described in this entry. Its antigen is unknown. This record belongs to a study of chemoradiotherapy in HPV16-positive cancers. Study-level information: Candidate HPV-specific clones and shared TCR motifs came from two HPV16-positive patients.

With V trimmed by 0 bases and J by 3 bases, 6 bases remained unmatched. CDR1 and CDR2 from the germline V gene are SGHNT and YYREEE (reference sequence). CDR3 length: 16 amino acids. Findings and caveats of the study: Candidate HPV-specific clones and E7-related TCR motifs grew in tumor during treatment.

Libraries were prepared by immunoSEQ multiplex PCR; TCRdb keeps only in-frame clonotypes and omits some of them. The table lists about 27,000 clones, over 90% of them singletons. This sequence was found in a human donor with HPV-associated anogenital cancer. Sequenced material: blood, taken from a patient who underwent chemoradiotherapy. J is TRBJ2-3 and V is TRBV5-4, with 8 positions matching TRBD2. The CDR3 DNA sequence: TGTGCCAGCAGCTTGGACGGGGGGGCTTCGACAGATACGCAGTATTTT. Protein product: CASSLDGGASTDTQYF. Drawing the rest from reference TRBV5-4 and TRBJ2-3, the complete variable domain is ETGVTQSPTHLIKTRGQQVTLRCSSQSGHNTVSWYQQALGQGPQFIFQYYREEENGRGNFPPRFSGLQFPNYSSELNVNALELDDSALYLCASSLDGGASTDTQYFGPGTRLTVL.